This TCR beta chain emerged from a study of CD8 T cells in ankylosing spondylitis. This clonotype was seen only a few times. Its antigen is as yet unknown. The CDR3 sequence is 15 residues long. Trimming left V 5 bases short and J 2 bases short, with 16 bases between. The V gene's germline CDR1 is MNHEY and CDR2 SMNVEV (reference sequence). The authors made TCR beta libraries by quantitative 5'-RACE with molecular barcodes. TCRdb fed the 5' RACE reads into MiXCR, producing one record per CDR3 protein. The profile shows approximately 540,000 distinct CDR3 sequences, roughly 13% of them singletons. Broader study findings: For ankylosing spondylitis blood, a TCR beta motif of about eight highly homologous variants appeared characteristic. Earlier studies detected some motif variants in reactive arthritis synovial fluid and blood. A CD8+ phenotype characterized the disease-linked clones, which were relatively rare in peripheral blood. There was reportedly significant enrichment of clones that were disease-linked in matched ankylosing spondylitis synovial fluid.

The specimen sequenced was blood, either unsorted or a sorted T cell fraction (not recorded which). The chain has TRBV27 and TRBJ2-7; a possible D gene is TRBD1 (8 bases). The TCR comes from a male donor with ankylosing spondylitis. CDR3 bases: TGTGCCAGCAGTCCTGACAGGGGAGGGACCTACGAGCAGTACGTC. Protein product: CASSPDRGGTYEQYV.